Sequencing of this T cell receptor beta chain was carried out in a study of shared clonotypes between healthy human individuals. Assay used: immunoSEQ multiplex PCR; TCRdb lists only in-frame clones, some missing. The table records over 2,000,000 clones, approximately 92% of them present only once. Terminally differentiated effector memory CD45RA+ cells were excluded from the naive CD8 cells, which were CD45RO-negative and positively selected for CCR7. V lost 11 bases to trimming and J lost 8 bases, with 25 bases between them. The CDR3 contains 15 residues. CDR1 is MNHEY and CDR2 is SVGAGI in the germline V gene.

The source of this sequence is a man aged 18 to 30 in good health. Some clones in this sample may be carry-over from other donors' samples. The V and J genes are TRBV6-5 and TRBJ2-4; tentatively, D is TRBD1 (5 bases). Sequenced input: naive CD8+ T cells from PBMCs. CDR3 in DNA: TGTGCCGTCGGGTACCCGAGAGATAGCAGGGACATTCAGTACTTC. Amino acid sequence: CAVGYPRDSRDIQYF.